This note documents a single T cell receptor beta chain sequence. What it recognizes is unknown. Trimming shortened V by 4 bases and J by 6 bases, and 10 bases separated the two germline ends. The CDR3 has 12 amino acids. Looked up from germline, CDR1 is SGHRS and CDR2 is YFSETQ. This entry comes from a study of response to subunit inactivated influenza vaccine. TCRdb passed the RT-PCR reads through MiXCR, listing each CDR3 protein once. The sample holds about 540,000 distinct CDR3 sequences, approximately 22% seen once. Study findings and constraints: It was the authors' suggestion that each seasonal influenza vaccination recruits few new T cells.

These data were also reused for a study on T cells expressing NK-cell markers. In that study: Synthesis of TCR beta cDNA relied on 5'RACE template switching carrying UMIs. The authors sequenced eight donors, of whom seven were HCMV-seropositive and one was seronegative. Questions lingered over whether expanded NKG2C+ T cell clones were HCMV-specific.

This sequence was found in a man aged 50-60 years who received an inactivated influenza vaccine. The chain links TRBV5-1 to TRBJ1-2; perhaps TRBD1 as D (6 bases). The input for sequencing was CD4+ T cells sorted from PBMCs, taken about 13 days after vaccination. Here the CDR3 DNA reads TGCGCCAGCAGCCCGTACAGGGATGGCTACACCTTC. Translating it yields CASSPYRDGYTF.